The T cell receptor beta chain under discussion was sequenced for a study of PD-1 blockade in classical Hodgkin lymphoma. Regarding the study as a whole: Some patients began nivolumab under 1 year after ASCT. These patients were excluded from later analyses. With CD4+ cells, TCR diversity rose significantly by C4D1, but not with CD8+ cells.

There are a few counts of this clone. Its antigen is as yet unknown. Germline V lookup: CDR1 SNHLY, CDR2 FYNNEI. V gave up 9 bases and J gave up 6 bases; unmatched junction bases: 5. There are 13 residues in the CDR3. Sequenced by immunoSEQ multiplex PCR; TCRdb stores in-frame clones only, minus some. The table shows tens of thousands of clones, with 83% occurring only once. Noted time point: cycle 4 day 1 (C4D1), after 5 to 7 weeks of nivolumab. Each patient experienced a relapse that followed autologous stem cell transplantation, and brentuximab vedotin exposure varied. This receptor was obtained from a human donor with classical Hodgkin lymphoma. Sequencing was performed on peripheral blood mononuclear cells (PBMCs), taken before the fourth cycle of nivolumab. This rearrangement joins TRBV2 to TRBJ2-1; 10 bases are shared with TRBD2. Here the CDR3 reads CASPGLATNEQFF. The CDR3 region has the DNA TGTGCCAGTCCGGGACTAGCGACCAATGAGCAGTTCTTC.